These T cell receptor beta chains were read from a single sample in a study of T cell responses to AZD1222 COVID-19 vaccine. Profiled with immunoSEQ multiplex PCR; TCRdb holds only in-frame clones, not every one. The sample lists about 100,000 clones, about 89% occurring once. The sample in question was peripheral blood, obtained on day 0 of AZD1222 vaccination. The origin of the receptors is an adult in good health. Each CDR3 is given with its conserved first and last residue. D genes are given only for firm matches. Clone size is not always given. Where it is, it says once, few, many or a class for expanded clones.

>TRBV6-5|.|.|TRBJ1-1
TGTGCCAGCAGAAGTCTGTTGAACACTGAAGCTTTCTTT
CASRSLLNTEAFF
>TRBV11-3|.|TRBD1|TRBJ1-1
TGTGCCAGCAGCTCGACAGGGGGTGATGAAGCTTTCTTT
CASSSTGGDEAFF
>TRBV27|once|TRBD2|TRBJ2-7
TGTGCCAGCAGTCATGGGGGGGGTCCCTCCTACGAGCAGTACTTC
CASSHGGGPSYEQYF
>TRBV2|.|.|TRBJ1-5
TGTGCCAGCACCGGGAGCAATCAGCCCCAGCATTTT
CASTGSNQPQHF
>TRBV6-6|.|TRBD2|TRBJ2-5
TGTGCCAGCAGTTACTCCTCTAGCGGGGCCCAAGAGACCCAGTACTTC
CASSYSSSGAQETQYF
>TRBV7-9|.|.|TRBJ1-4
TGTGCCAGCAGCCCGTCAGGCGGTAATGAAAAACTGTTTTTT
CASSPSGGNEKLFF
>TRBV4-1|.|.|TRBJ1-1
TGCGCCAGCAGCCATCGAGGGAATCCGTCGATGAACACTGAAGCTTTCTTT
CASSHRGNPSMNTEAFF
>TRBV30|.|TRBD1|TRBJ2-6
TGTGCCTGGAGTCCCCCCGGGACAGGGCTCCCCTCTGGGGCCAACGTCCTGACTTTC
CAWSPPGTGLPSGANVLTF
>TRBV4-1|once|TRBD1|TRBJ2-5
TGCGCCAGCAGCAAGACAGGGTCCAAGACCCAGTACTTC
CASSKTGSKTQYF
>TRBV14|.|TRBD2|TRBJ2-1
TGTGCCAGCAGCCGGGGGGACTCGCGGGGGGTCCCTTCCCTCAATGAGCAGTTCTTC
CASSRGDSRGVPSLNEQFF
>TRBV11-3|.|TRBD1|TRBJ1-5
TGTGCCAGCAGGATCCGGGGACAGATAGGTCAGCCCCAGCATTTT
CASRIRGQIGQPQHF
>TRBV19|.|.|TRBJ1-3
TGTGCCAGTAGTATGGTCAGGTTCTCTGGAAACACCATATATTTT
CASSMVRFSGNTIYF
>TRBV4-1|.|.|TRBJ1-6
TGCGCCAGCAGCCCGGGGCCCTATAATTCACCCCTCCACTTT
CASSPGPYNSPLHF
>TRBV2|.|.|TRBJ1-1
TGTGCCAGCAGTGAGGCAGGGCAGGGGTTGATTTTCTTT
CASSEAGQGLIFF
>TRBV19|.|TRBD1|TRBJ2-1
TGTGCCAGTAGTAGGGAGGGACAGGGGGGAGCCTTCTTC
CASSREGQGGAFF
>TRBV15|.|.|TRBJ2-3
TGTGCCACCAGCAGAGATCGGGCAGGGGATACGCAGTATTTT
CATSRDRAGDTQYF
>TRBV30|.|.|TRBJ2-7
TGTGCCTGGAGTGTAGGCCACTCCTACGAGCAGTACTTC
CAWSVGHSYEQYF
>TRBV2|.|.|TRBJ1-1
TGTGCCAGCAGTGAAAGGGCTTTCTTT
CASSERAFF
>TRBV18|.|.|TRBJ1-5
TGTGCCAGCTCCGAGGGGAGCAATCAGCCCCAGCATTTT
CASSEGSNQPQHF
>TRBV6-6|.|TRBD1|TRBJ1-3
TGTGCCTGCTCCCCCCCGGGACAGGGCTTCAACACCATATATTTT
CACSPPGQGFNTIYF
>TRBV18|.|.|TRBJ1-2
TGTGCCAGCTCCCTTACAGGTCGGGGCTACACCTTC
CASSLTGRGYTF
>TRBV15|once|.|TRBJ2-3
TGTGCCACCAGCAGAGATTCCGCAGATACGCAGTATTTT
CATSRDSADTQYF
>TRBV5-1|.|TRBD2|TRBJ2-2
TGCGCCAGCAGCTCTGGACTAGCCGCCACCGGGGAGCTGTTTTTT
CASSSGLAATGELFF
>TRBV9|.|TRBD1|TRBJ2-7
TGTGCCAGCAGCAGAACCGGGACAGGGGTCGGCGAGCAGTACTTC
CASSRTGTGVGEQYF
>TRBV2|.|.|TRBJ1-5
TGTGCCAGCAGTGAAAACAATTACAATCAGCCCCAGCATTTT
CASSENNYNQPQHF
>TRBV7-9|once|.|TRBJ2-7
TGTGCCAGCAGCTCACGGGTGTGGGGCGAGCAGTACTTC
CASSSRVWGEQYF
>TRBV18|.|.|TRBJ1-1
TGTGCCAGCTCCACTGGTGGGAACACTGAAGCTTTCTTT
CASSTGGNTEAFF
>TRBV25-1|.|.|TRBJ1-5
TGTGCCATCTCTGGTGATGACAGAAGCAATCAGCCCCAGCATTTT
CAISGDDRSNQPQHF
>TRBV10-1|.|.|TRBJ1-2
TGCGCCAGCAGTATACCGGGACCGCTACCTTCGTGGGGCTACACCTTC
CASSIPGPLPSWGYTF
>TRBV11-3|.|TRBD1|TRBJ2-3
TGTGCCAGCAGCTTGACAGGGGTCTACACAGATACGCAGTATTTT
CASSLTGVYTDTQYF
>TRBV2|.|.|TRBJ1-4
TGTGCCAGCAGGGTGACCAATCAAAATGAAAAACTGTTTTTT
CASRVTNQNEKLFF
>TRBV18|.|.|TRBJ1-4
TGTGCCAGCTCACCGAAAAACCTGGAAAAACTGTTTTTT
CASSPKNLEKLFF
>TRBV11-2|.|TRBD2|TRBJ2-3
TGTGCCAGCAGCTTGATCACTAGCGGACTCACAGATACGCAGTATTTT
CASSLITSGLTDTQYF
>TRBV13|once|.|TRBJ2-7
TGTGCCAGCAGCTTAGCCGGGACCTACGAGCAGTACTTC
CASSLAGTYEQYF
>TRBV7-9|.|TRBD1|TRBJ1-1
TGTGCCAGCAGCGAATGGACAGGGGTTAACACTGAAGCTTTCTTT
CASSEWTGVNTEAFF
>TRBV27|.|TRBD2|TRBJ2-1
TGTGCCAGCAGTTTATACGCCGGACTAGCGGGCGCGAGCCCCTACAATGAGCAGTTCTTC
CASSLYAGLAGASPYNEQFF
>TRBV3-1/TRBV3-2|.|.|TRBJ1-6
TGTGCCAGCAGCCCAGGGGCGGCAGGACTTTCACCCCTCCACTTT
CASSPGAAGLSPLHF
>TRBV9|.|.|TRBJ1-5
TGTGCCAGCAGCACGGACATTAGCAATCAGCCCCAGCATTTT
CASSTDISNQPQHF
>TRBV28|.|TRBD1|TRBJ1-2
TGTGCCAGCAGTTTAAACAGGGGCTGGTATGGCTACACCTTC
CASSLNRGWYGYTF
>TRBV5-1|.|TRBD2|TRBJ2-7
TGCGCCAGCAGCACCGACCGGGGACTAGCGGGAGGTGAGCAGTACTTC
CASSTDRGLAGGEQYF
>TRBV7-7|.|.|TRBJ2-1
TGTGCCAGCAGCTTAGAAGGGACCGGGCCCTACAATGAGCAGTTCTTC
CASSLEGTGPYNEQFF
>TRBV6-5|few|TRBD2|TRBJ2-3
TGTGCCAGCGGCCGGGACTACTACACAGATACGCAGTATTTT
CASGRDYYTDTQYF
>TRBV5-8|.|.|TRBJ2-3
TGTGCCAGCAGCTTGGGTCCTTCAACAGATACGCAGTATTTT
CASSLGPSTDTQYF
>TRBV4-1|.|.|TRBJ1-6
TGCGCCAGCAGCCAGGAGGGGTTATCACCCCTCCACTTT
CASSQEGLSPLHF
>TRBV6-5|.|.|TRBJ1-2
TGTGCCAGCAGTTCAGGCGGCGGGGACTATGGCTACACCTTC
CASSSGGGDYGYTF
>TRBV5-4|.|.|TRBJ2-7
TGTGCCAGCAGCTCTTCAACGAGAGGTTTAGACGAGCAGTACTTC
CASSSSTRGLDEQYF
>TRBV6-5|.|.|TRBJ1-5
TGTGCCAGCAATAAGTGGAATAGCAATCAGCCCCAGCATTTT
CASNKWNSNQPQHF
>TRBV19|.|TRBD1|TRBJ2-7
TGTGCCAGTAGTAACCGGGACAGGGGCCACGAGCAGTACTTC
CASSNRDRGHEQYF
>TRBV9|.|.|TRBJ2-2
TGTGCCAGCAGCGTAGTGGGCGACACCGGGGAGCTGTTTTTT
CASSVVGDTGELFF
>TRBV25-1|.|TRBD1|TRBJ1-4
TGTGCCAGCAGTGGGGGACAGGCCGGGAAGAAACTGTTTTTT
CASSGGQAGKKLFF
>TRBV9|.|TRBD1|TRBJ2-7
TGTGCCAGCAGCGTGAAACAGGGGGTTGACGAGCAGTACTTC
CASSVKQGVDEQYF
>TRBV5-1|once|TRBD1|TRBJ2-7
TGCGCCAGCAGCTTGGCCGGGACAGTCTCTGAGCAGTACTTC
CASSLAGTVSEQYF
>TRBV6-6|.|.|TRBJ1-3
TGTGCCAGCGTGAGGGGCTCCCTCCTCTCTGGAAACACCATATATTTT
CASVRGSLLSGNTIYF
>TRBV19|.|.|TRBJ2-2
TGTGCCAGCACGAGGGGCCAAGGGAGTTCTGGGGAGCTGTTTTTT
CASTRGQGSSGELFF
>TRBV10-1|.|TRBD1|TRBJ2-7
TGCGCCAGCAGTGAGTCGTTGGGACAGGACTACGAGCAGTACTTC
CASSESLGQDYEQYF
>TRBV24-1|.|TRBD2|TRBJ2-1
TGTGCCACCCAGGGACTAGCGGGATCATCCTACAATGAGCAGTTCTTC
CATQGLAGSSYNEQFF
>TRBV14|.|.|TRBJ2-2
TGTGCCAGCAGCCCTCCCACGAACACCGGGGAGCTGTTTTTT
CASSPPTNTGELFF